This T cell receptor beta chain was sequenced for a study of OX40 agonist ivuxolimab in advanced cancers. Study results and limitations: At 0.1 to 3.0 mg/kg and by week 6, clonal expansion occurred in CD4+ and CD8+ blood T cells.

Method: immunoSEQ multiplex PCR; TCRdb's copy keeps in-frame clones and lacks some. Of some 76,000 clones listed, 84% are singletons. With regard to this clone: The antigen remains undetermined.

Trimming took off 6 bases at V and 1 base at J, with 9 bases between the two ends. There are 13 residues in the CDR3. Germline V gene data show CDR1 as MGHDK and CDR2 as SYGVNS. The chain links TRBV25-1 to TRBJ1-1; no clear D. The material was CD4+ or CD8+ T cells sorted from blood, obtained in a trial of the OX40 agonist ivuxolimab. This clonotype was sampled from an adult with an advanced solid tumor such as melanoma, head and neck, liver or kidney cancer. The CDR3 DNA is TGTGCCAGCAGAGGCGGCGGGAACACTGAAGCTTTCTTT. Residues: CASRGGGNTEAFF.